The present T cell receptor beta chain was sequenced within a study of shared clonotypes between healthy human individuals. Original data processing: ImmunoSEQ yielded junction-only sequences lacking quality scores, so filtering differed. Profiling relied on immunoSEQ multiplex PCR, and the TCRdb table lists in-frame clones only, not all of them. V and J calls and clone size are as listed in that table; D and trimming were resolved from the DNA. The table records about 2 million clones, 85% to 95% of them present only once. Germline V lookup: CDR1 GTSNPN, CDR2 SVGIG (reference sequence). There are 13 residues in the CDR3. The V and J ends lost 3 bases and 1 base respectively, with 9 bases between them.

This chain joins TRBV30 and TRBJ1-1; a weak D match, TRBD1 (5 bases). The TCR was taken from a man between 18 and 35 years old in good health. Sequenced material: naive CD4+ T cells sorted from blood. As to subset: CD45RA+ positively selected. This CDR3 reads CAWRGGPNTEAFF. The CDR3 bases are TGTGCCTGGAGGGGGGGACCGAACACTGAAGCTTTCTTT. The full variable domain, completed using reference TRBV30 and TRBJ1-1, is SQTIHQWPATLVQPVGSPLSLECTVEGTSNPNLYWYRQAAGRGLQLLFYSVGIGQISSEVPQNLSASRPQDRQFILSSKKLLLSDSGFYLCAWRGGPNTEAFFGQGTRLTVV.